This T cell receptor beta chain was recorded in a study of tumor-infiltrating lymphocytes in localized non-small cell lung cancer. In the study overall: Several tumor histologies, both smoking statuses, and some post-neoadjuvant chemotherapy samples were included.

Germline assignment: CDR1 LGHNA and CDR2 YSLEER. The CDR3 extends over 16 amino acids. J gave up 10 bases and V 2 bases, and 7 bases lay outside the gene matches. The assay was immunoSEQ multiplex PCR, and TCRdb's table has in-frame clones only and misses some. The data contain 5,500 to 6,500 clones, approximately 82% of them singletons. The study, taken as a whole, reports: T-cell fraction did not differ between immunotypes IM1 and IM2.

As to this clone: Its antigen is not identified.

Sample: lung tumor tissue. V usage is TRBV4-3 and J usage is TRBJ2-1; 14 positions match TRBD2. The sequence was collected from a human donor with non-small cell lung cancer. The CDR3 is CASSQRLAGGPDEQFF. The CDR3 DNA is TGCGCCAGCAGCCAACGACTAGCGGGGGGGCCAGACGAGCAGTTCTTC.